This TCR beta chain was sequenced during a study of shared clonotypes between healthy human individuals (dated by TCRdb to between 2020 and 2021). Regarding the complete study: The cohort comprised a couple of women and a few men aged 18 to 49 years. For each donor, CD4 naive and CD4 memory were each given three plates, CD8 naive was given two plates, and CD8 memory was given one plate. The study deeply sequenced blood TCR repertoires of about 5 healthy adults to estimate repertoire size and the extent of clonotype sharing between individuals. Different laboratories and diverse techniques were used to prepare libraries and sequence TCR repertoires, to increase sequencing depth and limit assay-specific biases. Leukapheresis yielded between about 0.85 and 10 billion PBMCs per donor.

The donors were healthy, HIV-negative adults with no recently reported acute infections or vaccinations. Only Caucasian adults living in Nashville, Tennessee, USA were represented among the donors. CD4+ T cells were enriched by magnetic negative selection; naive cells were then positively selected on CD45RA, and the negative fraction formed the memory subset. Blood was obtained by leukapheresis, after which PBMCs were separated by Ficoll-Histopaque density gradient centrifugation and cryopreserved in liquid nitrogen vapor phase. Purity and quantity of every magnetically sorted T cell population were checked by analytical flow cytometry. Each sorted fraction had its genomic DNA isolated and then quantified by UV absorbance on a Nanodrop 2000c. A word on this clone: Its antigen has not been determined. No much larger clonotype is one base removed from it; base qualities were not supplied.

TCR CDR3 regions were amplified from genomic DNA by multiplex PCR using the deep immunoSEQ assay. For each cell subset, the extracted genomic DNA was distributed evenly across all wells of several immunoSEQ 96-well plates, and each plate served as one replicate. For sorted subsets, 200 to 250 ng genomic DNA, equal to 30,000 or so T cell genomes, was loaded into each replicate PCR. Purified libraries were measured with a Qubit 3.0 fluorometer, size-checked on a Bioanalyzer 2100, and measured again with the KAPA Library Quantification kit. Each immunoSEQ 96-well plate was sequenced on its own single-read 150-cycle Illumina NextSeq 550 flow cell. As for the original processing: Because the immunoSEQ output included only junctional sequences and no quality scores, the filtering could not be the same as the filtering used for full-length reads. To assign V/J genes and CDR3, sequences were annotated against IMGT germline references using PyIR, a Python wrapper for IgBLAST v1.9. Reads were filtered out if the reads had weak V/J assignments (E-value above 1e-6), no CDR3, stop codons, out-of-frame junctions, or ambiguous translated residues. V3J clonotypes were defined as sequences sharing an identical inferred V gene, J gene, and CDR3 amino acid sequence. Percentage overlap between repertoires was computed as shared unique clonotypes divided by the size of the smaller repertoire. Repertoire richness was assessed with RTK rarefaction, the Chao1 estimator, and Recon v2.1 estimates of unobserved clonotypes. Generation probabilities were computed with OLGA for all TCRbeta clonotypes obtained by the gDNA method from a few donors. TCRdb mirrors the immuneACCESS table, restricted to in-frame sequences. Some clones are absent from its copies; in checked studies, under half trace to an unresolved V gene, and the reason for the others is unknown. The V and J calls and clone size were taken over from that table, and D and trimming were inferred from the DNA. The sample yields roughly 2,500,000 clones; 80% to 95% were counted once. Approximately 0.35% of the sample comes from the top ten.

Here V drops 8 bases and J drops 2 bases, and the junction holds 4 bases not matched to any gene. The CDR1 and CDR2 encoded by the germline V gene are MNHEY and SVGAGI. The CDR3 goes from the cysteine to the phenylalanine over 13 residues. Left in the record is the CDR3 DNA by itself, 39 bases read in frame from the first base. What the research found in general, with its limitations: Pairwise subsampling indicated that sequencing depth was expected to affect the degree of clonotype sharing among donors. Naive subsets generally had larger estimated clonotype richness than memory subsets did. When a handful of donors were compared, the shared fraction of clonotypes was about 5.2% for naive CD4, roughly 3.3% for naive CD8, 2.3% for memory CD4, and roughly 0.4% for memory CD8. The genetic and exposure-history diversity represented was limited by the small number of donors. Sampling was restricted to blood, and TCR repertoires in tissues likely differ from the TCR repertoires found in blood. Compared with non-shared clonotypes, clonotypes shared by all four sorted-subset donors had higher generation probabilities. Incomplete sequencing was indicated by rarefaction of sorted-subset datasets, despite the large sequencing depth.

The sequence is built from TRBV6-5 and TRBJ1-1, and 8 junctional nucleotides match TRBD1. The TCR was taken from a man between 18 and 29 years old in good health. Some clones in this sample may be carry-over from other donors' samples. Sequences were obtained from naive CD4+ T cells from PBMCs. The label giving this sample's cell subset or site can be read as: CD45RA+ positively selected. CDR3 sequence: CASGDRGNTEAFF. The DNA sequence reads TGTGCCAGCGGCGACAGGGGAAACACTGAAGCTTTCTTT.